This T cell receptor beta chain was sequenced for a study of blood T cell repertoires in COVID-19. Study-level information: COVID-19 samples from acute and convalescent phases originated in the United States, Italy and Spain. From T cells, B-cell-depleted T cells, or PBMCs came the material, which was cDNA or gDNA.

As handled by the study authors: Scientists estimated how many nucleated cells there were by amplifying reference gene primers. TCRdb's table, derived via immunoSEQ multiplex PCR, lists solely in-frame clones and lacks some. For V, J and clone size, that table is used; D and trimming come from the DNA. Among 150,000 to 200,000 clones, 87% were seen once, and the ten largest hold about 1.4%. V was cut by 5 bases and J by 3 bases, with 8 bases left in between. Germline lookup yields CDR1 SGHAT and CDR2 FQNNGV. The CDR3 is 13 residues long. The chain links TRBV11-2 to TRBJ1-3, with a possible D match to TRBD1 (6 bases). The specimen was peripheral blood. This TCR derives from a woman between 45 and 60 years old with acute or convalescent COVID-19. CDR3: CASSRDIGNTIYF. CDR3 DNA: TGTGCCAGCAGCAGGGACATTGGAAACACCATATATTTT.